Given below is one T cell receptor beta chain in context. Germline lookup yields CDR1 SGHDT and CDR2 YYEEEE. CDR3 size: 16 residues. V dropped 3 bases and J dropped 4 bases, with 17 bases sitting between them. The sample is drawn from a study of OX40 agonist ivuxolimab in advanced cancers. The table came from immunoSEQ multiplex PCR; TCRdb's copy has only in-frame clones and leaves some out. The table includes tens of thousands of clones, more than 75% detected once. This chain connects TRBV5-6 to TRBJ2-1; the D gene is possibly TRBD1 (7 bases). The source is an adult with an advanced solid tumor such as melanoma, head and neck, liver or kidney cancer. Sequenced here: CD4+ or CD8+ T cells sorted from blood, sampled in a trial of the OX40 agonist ivuxolimab. This CDR3 reads CASSWRAGGEYNEQFF. The CDR3 DNA follows: TGTGCCAGCAGCTGGAGGGCAGGGGGTGAGTACAATGAGCAGTTCTTC.